Detailed here is one T cell receptor beta chain. The antigen it recognizes is unknown. Base qualities are missing; no much larger clone stands one base away. Whole blood was collected in K2EDTA tubes by collaborating institutions according to the institutions' own protocols. For TCRbeta analysis, collaborators shipped samples as frozen whole blood, isolated PBMCs, or DNA extracted from either of those sample types. The immunoSEQ Assay, a bias-controlled multiplex PCR, was used to amplify TCRbeta CDR3 regions from genomic DNA. The study's processing was this. The number of nucleated cells in each sample was estimated by amplification of reference gene primers within the assay. Sequence reads were collapsed and filtered to measure the absolute abundance of every unique TCRbeta CDR3 rearrangement. For each sample, productive Simpson clonality was calculated by taking the square root of Simpson's diversity index across productive rearrangements. TCRdb retrieved this table from immuneACCESS and kept in-frame rearrangements only. Not all clones are present; in checked studies, unresolved V genes account for under half, and no reason is known for the remainder. The D gene and trimming were derived from the DNA, and the V and J assignments and clone size from that table. In all, the sample holds some 78,000 clones, and roughly 89% of those were seen once. The ten largest clonotypes hold roughly 3.5% of the sample.

The data stem from a study of blood T cell repertoires in COVID-19 (dated by TCRdb to about 2020). As for the study more broadly: The collaborator samples originated in the United States, Italy and Spain and spanned the acute and convalescent phases of COVID-19. Samples were obtained from the ongoing ImmuneRACE study (first 160 participants) and from 1,254 subjects provided by 6 global collaborators. The repertoires were made available in a free public database intended to serve as a resource for research on the immune response to SARS-CoV-2. Where available, HLA class I and class II types were taken from metadata supplied by the sample provider and were not determined by assay-based typing. Subjects who had been exposed to COVID-19, were actively infected with it, or had recovered from it provided the deeply sampled blood TCRbeta repertoires that made up the dataset. The sample metadata nearly always contained a de-identified subject ID, COVID-19 status, age in years and sex. The material from the prospective study consisted of cDNA or gDNA derived from T cells, B-cell-depleted T cells, or PBMCs.

What the study reported, not specific to this receptor: The quantity of clinical and demographic metadata differed by source and by participant and was supplied without curation.

Trimming at the junction amounts to 1 base on V and 0 bases on J, and the germline ends lie 16 bases apart. Taken from the germline V gene (reference sequence), the CDR1 and CDR2 loops are LGHDT and YNNKEL. The CDR3 goes from the cysteine to the phenylalanine over 18 residues. Only the CDR3 DNA is retained, 54 bases long and in frame from the first base. The specimen sequenced was peripheral blood. Recombination linked TRBV3-1 (or the pseudogene TRBV3-2) to TRBJ1-3; the D region possibly corresponds to TRBD1 (5 bases align). This clonotype originated in a man aged 50 to 59 with acute or convalescent COVID-19. CDR3 loop: CASSQGVFQGISGNTIYF. The DNA sequence is TGTGCCAGCAGCCAAGGGGTTTTTCAGGGCATCTCTGGAAACACCATATATTTT.